These 6 T cell receptor beta chains came from one sample sequenced in a study of cytomegalovirus exposure and HLA in healthy donors. PCR primers comprised 60 Vbeta and 13 Jbeta primers. Generated by immunoSEQ multiplex PCR, the TCRdb table keeps only in-frame clones and is missing some. Of more than 90,000 clones listed, about 80% are singletons. Specimen: PBMCs. These receptors were obtained from a man aged 35 to 55 in good health and CMV-seronegative.

This rearrangement joins TRBV2 to TRBJ2-1; TRBD2 aligns across 8 bases. The germline CDR1 and CDR2 sequences are SNHLY and FYNNEI. This CDR3 contains 15 residues. V lost 8 bases to trimming and J lost 6 bases; unmatched junction nucleotides: 12. The CDR3 protein is CASRSEAGVGNEQFF. Here the CDR3 DNA reads TGTGCCAGCCGAAGTGAAGCGGGGGTGGGCAATGAGCAGTTCTTC.

This chain uses TRBV19 with TRBJ2-1, with 9 bases aligning to TRBD1. CDR3 length: 15 amino acids. The germline gives CDR1 LNHDA, CDR2 SQIVND (reference sequence). With 6 bases clipped from V and 6 bases from J, the junction kept 9 bases outside the gene matches. The CDR3 sequence is CASSHTGTGSNEQFF. The CDR3 DNA reads as TGTGCCAGTAGCCACACCGGGACAGGGAGCAATGAGCAGTTCTTC. Full variable domain (rest looked up from reference TRBV19 and TRBJ2-1): DGGITQSPKYLFRKEGQNVTLSCEQNLNHDAMYWYRQDPGQGLRLIYYSQIVNDFQKGDIAEGYSVSREKKESFPLTVTSAQKNPTAFYLCASSHTGTGSNEQFFGPGTRLTVL.

The V call is TRBV4-1, the J call TRBJ1-2; a possible D gene is TRBD1 (5 bases). The V gene's germline CDR1 is MGHRA and CDR2 YSYEKL. V was shortened by 2 bases and J by 5 bases, with 24 bases between the two germline ends. The CDR3 loop spans 18 amino acids. The DNA of the CDR3 is TGCGCCAGCAGCCAAATTACAGGAGTACTCCAGCACGCGTATGGCTACACCTTC. Encoded protein: CASSQITGVLQHAYGYTF.

This clone was counted between two and nine times. The chain joins TRBV28 to TRBJ2-4; D unclear. Trimming took 5 bases from V and 13 from J, leaving 18 bases between them. The CDR3 runs to 13 residues. CDR1 is MDHEN, CDR2 SYDVKM, per germline. The chain's CDR3 is CASSATQGLGQYF. As DNA, the CDR3 is TGTGCCAGCAGTGCCACCCAAGGCCTGGGCCAGTACTTC.

This clone was recorded a few times. This sequence joins TRBV5-6 and TRBJ2-1, with a possible D match to TRBD1 (6 bases). Trimming pared 0 bases from V and 0 bases from J, leaving 10 bases between. Germline-derived CDR1 and CDR2 are SGHDT and YYEEEE. The CDR3 is made up of 16 amino acids. CDR3 nucleotides: TGTGCCAGCAGCTTGGAGGGGGTGAGCTCCTACAATGAGCAGTTCTTC. Translating gives CASSLEGVSSYNEQFF.

The J gene is TRBJ2-2, the V gene TRBV6-5; D is possibly TRBD1 (5 bases). Germline values: CDR1 MNHEY, CDR2 SVGAGI. The CDR3 consists of 14 residues. The ends were cut back, 5 bases at V and 5 bases at J, with 12 bases in the middle. CDR3 in DNA: TGTGCCAGCAGTAGCAGGGTAGGGACCGGGGAGCTGTTTTTT. It specifies CASSSRVGTGELFF.